The 6 T cell receptor beta chains reported below all come from one sample, sequenced in a study of PD-1 blockade in mismatch repair-deficient tumors. The assay was immunoSEQ multiplex PCR, and TCRdb's table has in-frame clones only and misses some. The sample holds under 85,000 clones; roughly 80% are singletons and the top ten take 5% to 6.5%. The sequenced sample was peripheral blood, obtained 2 weeks after starting pembrolizumab. The source of these receptors is an adult with mismatch repair-deficient cancer.

The chain recombines TRBV9 with TRBJ2-1, with 11 bases lining up with TRBD2. With V trimmed by 3 bases and J by 4 bases, 3 bases remained unmatched. CDR1 and CDR2 from the germline V gene are SGDLS and YYNGEE. The CDR3 is made up of 15 amino acids. The CDR3 DNA follows: TGTGCCAGCAGCGCACGACTAGCGGGGTACAATGAGCAGTTCTTC. Translation gives CASSARLAGYNEQFF.

The chain carries TRBV7-8 and TRBJ1-4; no definite D call. The V end was cut by 1 base, the J end by 8 bases, with 5 bases between. There are 12 residues in the CDR3. Germline V gene lookup returns CDR1 SGHVS and CDR2 FQNEAQ. As DNA, the CDR3 is TGTGCCAGCAGCTTAGAAGAGGAAAAACTGTTTTTT. It encodes CASSLEEEKLFF.

The chain is built from TRBV5-1 and TRBJ2-1; the match to TRBD2 covers 8 bases. The length of the CDR3 is 13 residues. V lost 4 bases to trimming and J lost 9 bases; unmatched junction nucleotides: 6. Germline CDR1 is SGHRS and CDR2 is YFSETQ. The CDR3 DNA follows: TGCGCCAGCAGCCTGGGACTAGTCGCTGAGCAGTTCTTC. It codes for CASSLGLVAEQFF.

The chain combines TRBV9 with TRBJ2-2, with no clear D. The germline V and J ends were trimmed by 1 base and 6 bases, with 7 bases remaining between them. The V gene's germline CDR1 is SGDLS and CDR2 YYNGEE. This CDR3 contains 13 residues. CDR3 region: CASSVKVAGELFF. DNA of the CDR3: TGTGCCAGCAGCGTAAAGGTTGCCGGGGAGCTGTTTTTT. Together with reference TRBV9 and TRBJ2-2, the CDR3 gives the full variable domain: DSGVTQTPKHLITATGQRVTLRCSPRSGDLSVYWYQQSLDQGLQFLIQYYNGEERAKGNILERFSAQQFPDLHSELNLSSLELGDSALYFCASSVKVAGELFFGEGSRLTVL.

This CDR3 is CAWSVQREGTQYF. The DNA for the CDR3 is TGTGCCTGGAGTGTACAGAGGGAAGGGACCCAGTACTTC. The chain combines TRBV30 with TRBJ2-5, with D tentatively TRBD2 (5 bases). Germline CDR1 reads GTSNPN; CDR2 reads SVGIG (reference sequence). Between the trimmed V and J ends, which lost 0 bases and 7 bases, there was a span of 12 bases. CDR3 length equals 13 residues. The entire variable domain, with the rest obtained from reference TRBV30 and TRBJ2-5, is as follows: SQTIHQWPATLVQPVGSPLSLECTVEGTSNPNLYWYRQAAGRGLQLLFYSVGIGQISSEVPQNLSASRPQDRQFILSSKKLLLSDSGFYLCAWSVQREGTQYFGPGTRLLVL.

V and J are TRBV28 and TRBJ1-1, with D tentatively TRBD1 (5 bases). V lost 8 bases to trimming and J lost 8 bases, with 24 bases between them. This CDR3 region has 15 residues. Germline CDR1 reads MDHEN; CDR2 reads SYDVKM. The CDR3 reads CASPPSGTPTGEAFF. For the CDR3, the DNA is TGTGCCAGCCCCCCATCCGGGACCCCCACCGGGGAAGCTTTCTTT.